The 8 T cell receptor beta chains below were found in one sample sequenced in a study of blood T cell repertoires in COVID-19. Sequencing used immunoSEQ multiplex PCR; TCRdb keeps in-frame clones, though not all of them. The sample yields some 300,000 clones, roughly nine tenths seen once. The sequenced material came from PBMCs or T cells enriched from blood (not recorded which). These receptor sequences come from a woman aged 25 to 39 who had been exposed to COVID-19.

This sequence joins TRBV6-5 and TRBJ2-5; 11 bases fit TRBD1. This CDR3 spans 15 amino acids. V lost 7 bases, J lost 5 bases, and 9 bases stayed unmatched. The V gene's germline CDR1 is MNHEY and CDR2 SVGAGI. This CDR3 is CASIDGQGATETQYF. The CDR3 coding sequence is TGTGCCAGCATCGATGGACAGGGGGCAACGGAGACCCAGTACTTC.

The rearrangement joins TRBV27 to TRBJ1-1; D might be TRBD1 (6 bases). CDR3 size: 17 residues. Germline CDR1 and CDR2: MNHEY and SMNVEV (reference sequence). V lost 6 bases, J lost 7 bases, and 27 bases lay in between. The DNA of the CDR3 is TGTGCCAGCAGCCTGCTTCCATTGTGGGGGGGGGCTATTGAAGCTTTCTTT. Translating gives CASSLLPLWGGAIEAFF.

This sequence joins TRBV7-9 and TRBJ1-2; possibly TRBD1 for D (6 bases). Germline-derived CDR1 and CDR2 are SEHNR and FQNEAQ (reference sequence). Trimming left V 6 bases short and J 4 bases short, with 12 bases between. This CDR3 has 13 amino acids. The CDR3 here is CASRGGTFYGYTF. CDR3 nucleotide sequence: TGTGCCAGCAGAGGGGGAACCTTCTATGGCTACACCTTC.

This chain joins TRBV5-6 and TRBJ1-2, with D perhaps TRBD1 (6 bases). The germline V and J ends were trimmed by 5 bases and 4 bases, with 15 bases remaining between them. CDR3 size: 14 residues. The germline CDR1 and CDR2 sequences are SGHDT and YYEEEE. The CDR3 loop reads CASRGHETLYGYTF. The CDR3 DNA reads TGTGCCAGCAGGGGACACGAGACGCTCTATGGCTACACCTTC.

The chain links TRBV7-6 to TRBJ1-2; D might be TRBD1 (5 bases). Germline-derived CDR1 and CDR2 are SGHVS and FNYEAQ. Trimming stripped 1 base from V and 8 bases from J, with 8 bases between. This CDR3 spans 12 amino acids. The CDR3 loop is CASSLDRIGYTF. The CDR3 DNA reads as TGTGCCAGCAGCTTAGACAGGATAGGCTACACCTTC.

The genes are TRBV9 and TRBJ2-5; 13 bases line up with TRBD2. The CDR3 is 16 amino acids. Germline V gene sequence: CDR1 SGDLS, CDR2 YYNGEE. The V and J ends lost 4 bases and 7 bases, in that order; junction bases with no gene match: 10. This chain's CDR3 is CASSPGLAGAFGTQYF. CDR3 sequence (DNA): TGTGCCAGCAGCCCAGGACTAGCGGGGGCCTTTGGGACCCAGTACTTC.

The chain carries TRBV5-4 and TRBJ1-6; D not resolved. The CDR3 loop spans 15 amino acids. Between the trimmed V and J ends, which lost 4 bases and 5 bases, there was a span of 13 bases. Germline V gene data show CDR1 as SGHNT and CDR2 as YYREEE (reference sequence). This CDR3 reads CASSIYRVNNSPLHF. The CDR3 DNA is TGTGCCAGCAGCATATACAGAGTAAATAATTCACCCCTCCACTTT.

The chain employs TRBV7-2 and TRBJ1-5; 9 bases line up with TRBD1. The germline gives CDR1 SGHTA, CDR2 FQGNSA. The V and J ends lost 5 bases and 7 bases, in that order; junction bases with no gene match: 9. The length of the CDR3 is 15 residues. The DNA of the CDR3 is TGTGCCAGCAGCCTCGGGACAGGGTTGATGCAGCCCCAGCATTTT. Translating gives CASSLGTGLMQPQHF.